The sequence of this TCR beta chain was determined in a study of CXCR3-negative and CXCR3-positive naive CD8 T cells. The CDR3 is made up of 13 amino acids. Germline loops: CDR1 DFQATT, CDR2 SNEGSKA (reference sequence). Researchers prepared the TRB cDNA libraries using 5' RACE with UMI labels. TCRdb re-called the 5' RACE reads; one entry per CDR3 protein, DNA not given. The table lists around 96,000 distinct CDR3 sequences, with around 1.8% in the top ten. Notes on the study in general: CXCR3-positive naive cells had more hydrophobic TRB CDR3s than CXCR3-negative naive cells. TRBV-TRBJ usage was alike in naive CXCR3-negative and CXCR3-positive cells but differed in memory cells.

A remark on this clonotype: Its specificity is not known.

Sample: naive CXCR3- CD8+ T cells from blood. The subset denotes: CD45RO-CCR7+CD27+CD95- naive CD8+ T cells lacking CXCR3 (TNR3-). This receptor was obtained from a human donor in good health. Some clones in this sample may be carry-over from other donors' samples. V gene TRBV20-1 combines with J gene TRBJ1-1; TCRdb outputs TRBD1, but without DNA this stays unchecked. The CDR3 loop is CSARPPGNTEAFF.